These 11 T cell receptor beta chains share one sample of origin, sequenced in a study of spatial heterogeneity in lung cancer (dated by TCRdb to between 2018 and 2020). The time point label of this sample denotes: sample taken at primary tumor resection. No antigen has been identified for these receptors. The protocol used for the library was 5' RACE. TCRdb names NextSeq 500 as the instrument used. TCRdb reprocessing: public reads trimmed at Q25 with fastp, clones called with MiXCR, in-frame beta chains kept. Each entry is one CDR3 protein sequence, shown with its most common DNA and genes. The sample records about 180 distinct CDR3 sequences, 27% of which are singletons. Over 40% of the sample belongs to the ten largest clones. On the study overall, not on this receptor specifically: The tumor nonsynonymous mutation count correlated with the number of expanded intratumoral alpha and beta TCRs.

Sequenced material: lung tumor tissue, taken at surgery. The receptors here all came from a male donor with early-stage non-small cell lung cancer.

There are a few counts of this clonotype. Since it is a stray read in a library aimed at alpha chains, this beta chain has a size that is not meaningful. The chain has TRBV28 and TRBJ2-5; TRBD1 agrees at 11 bases. The junction had 8 bases not matched to a gene; V was cut back by 5 bases and J by 9 bases. This CDR3 has 14 residues. Germline V gene lookup returns CDR1 MDHEN and CDR2 SYDVKM. The CDR3 region is CASSGAGTGGAQYF. For the CDR3, the DNA is TGTGCCAGCAGTGGAGCCGGGACAGGGGGGGCCCAGTACTTC. Variable domain in full (rest from reference TRBV28 and TRBJ2-5): DVKVTQSSRYLVKRTGEKVFLECVQDMDHENMFWYRQDPGLGLRLIYFSYDVKMKEKGDIPEGYSVSREKKERFSLILESASTNQTSMYLCASSGAGTGGAQYFGPGTRLLVL.

To note about this clonotype: This beta chain is off target for a library built for alpha chains, so its abundance means little. CDR3 loop: CASSKTGVGTQYF. The CDR3 nucleotides are TGTGCCAGCAGTAAGACAGGGGTCGGGACCCAGTACTTC. This sequence joins TRBV27 and TRBJ2-5; 8 positions match TRBD1. Germline values: CDR1 MNHEY, CDR2 SMNVEV (reference sequence). The CDR3 spans 13 residues. V lost 5 bases, J lost 7 bases, and 6 bases stayed unmatched.

This clonotype was seen more than once but under ten times. This beta chain turned up in a library designed for alpha chains; as an off-target read, its abundance says little. The rearrangement links TRBV10-2 to TRBJ1-4; no reliable D call. CDR1 WSHSY and CDR2 SAAADI come from the germline V gene. The CDR3 covers 13 residues. V lost 0 bases and J lost 8, with 7 bases in between. Here the CDR3 DNA reads TGCGCCAGCAGTGAGTCTCAAGAAGAAAAACTGTTTTTT. This translates into CASSESQEEKLFF.

Notes on this clonotype: This beta chain is a stray read from a library made for alpha chains; its abundance is not meaningful. V is TRBV7-2 and J is TRBJ2-1, with no clear D. Germline CDR1 and CDR2: SGHTA and FQGNSA. V was cut by 3 bases and J by 9 bases, with 12 bases left in between. This CDR3 contains 13 residues. The CDR3 loop is CASSFGPSGEQFF. Here the CDR3 DNA reads TGTGCCAGCAGCTTCGGACCCTCGGGTGAGCAGTTCTTC. The entire variable domain, with the rest obtained from reference TRBV7-2 and TRBJ2-1, is as follows: GAGVSQSPSNKVTEKGKDVELRCDPISGHTALYWYRQSLGQGLEFLIYFQGNSAPDKSGLPSDRFSAERTGGSVSTLTIQRTQQEDSAVYLCASSFGPSGEQFFGPGTRLTVL.

Details on this clonotype: This beta chain came through as a stray read in a library set up for alpha chains, and its size says little. This rearrangement joins TRBV5-1 to TRBJ2-2, with D perhaps matching TRBD2 (6 bases). The ends were cut back, 4 bases at V and 6 bases at J, with 13 bases in the middle. The germline V gene has CDR1 SGHRS and CDR2 YFSETQ. The CDR3 is made up of 14 amino acids. The CDR3 coding sequence is TGCGCCAGCAGCCCCCAATGGGGGGCCGGGGAGCTGTTTTTT. Translated, it gives CASSPQWGAGELFF.

As for this clonotype: A library prepared for alpha chains yielded this beta chain as an off-target read; its size is of little meaning. V usage is TRBV14 and J usage is TRBJ2-1, with unresolved D. Trimming took 1 base from V and 7 from J, leaving 5 bases between them. The CDR3 length is 12 residues. Germline V gene lookup returns CDR1 SGHDN and CDR2 FVKESK. The CDR3 sequence is CASSQVGNEQFF. The CDR3 nucleotides read TGTGCCAGCAGCCAAGTTGGGAATGAGCAGTTCTTC.

A word on this clonotype: This beta chain came through as a stray read in a library set up for alpha chains, and its size says little. The chain has TRBV30 and TRBJ2-7; D possibly matches TRBD1 or TRBD2 (5 bases each). The V and J ends lost 2 bases and 6 bases respectively, with 14 bases between them. This CDR3 contains 13 residues. The germline V gene has CDR1 GTSNPN and CDR2 SVGIG (reference sequence). CDR3 coding DNA: TGTGCCTGGAGTCATGGGACGTTCGGCGAGCAGTACTTC. It specifies CAWSHGTFGEQYF.

This clonotype was seen more than once but under ten times. This beta chain is a stray read from a library made for alpha chains; its abundance is not meaningful. The V call is TRBV5-1, the J call TRBJ2-3, with TRBD2 matching over 7 bases. Germline CDR1 is SGHRS and CDR2 is YFSETQ. The CDR3 is 13 residues long. The ends lost 6 bases at V and 0 bases at J; junction bases unmatched: 1. The CDR3 is CASKRDSTDTQYF. The CDR3 DNA is TGCGCCAGCAAGCGGGACAGCACAGATACGCAGTATTTT.

This clonotype was counted between two and nine times. Because this beta chain is a stray read in a library intended to capture alpha chains, its abundance should not be given much weight. This rearrangement joins TRBV11-2 to TRBJ1-2, with D maybe TRBD1 (5 bases). Germline CDR1 and CDR2: SGHAT and FQNNGV. The CDR3 sequence is 14 residues long. V dropped 4 bases and J dropped 9 bases, with 18 bases sitting between them. CDR3 amino acids: CASSYRTGVGSYTF. CDR3 sequence (DNA): TGTGCCAGCAGCTACCGTACAGGAGTTGGTAGCTACACCTTC.

Concerning this clonotype: The library was designed around alpha chains, so this beta chain is a stray read whose abundance carries little weight. The chain's CDR3 is CAWSPGLAGKGQYF. DNA for the CDR3: TGTGCCTGGAGCCCGGGACTAGCCGGGAAGGGGCAGTACTTC. The chain has TRBV30 and TRBJ2-7; 9 bases are a match to TRBD2. CDR3 length equals 14 residues. V gave up 3 bases and J gave up 9 bases; unmatched junction bases: 12. Germline CDR1 GTSNPN, CDR2 SVGIG (reference sequence).

In regard to this clonotype: The library was designed around alpha chains, so this beta chain is a stray read whose abundance carries little weight. J is TRBJ2-5 and V is TRBV7-2, with 10 nucleotides matching TRBD1. CDR3 size: 13 residues. From germline, CDR1 is SGHTA and CDR2 FQGNSA. Trimming cost V 4 bases and J 4 bases; bases outside gene matches: 0. CDR3 amino acids: CASSWTGGETQYF. CDR3 coding DNA: TGTGCCAGCAGCTGGACAGGGGGAGAGACCCAGTACTTC.